What follows is one TCR beta chain and its context. This sample stems from a study of cytomegalovirus exposure and HLA in healthy donors. The CDR3 runs to 15 residues. Germline assignment: CDR1 MGHRA and CDR2 YSYEKL. Trimming cost V 3 bases and J 8 bases; bases outside gene matches: 9. The study ran its PCR with 60 Vbeta and 13 Jbeta primers. The repertoire was sequenced with immunoSEQ multiplex PCR; TCRdb's copy has only in-frame clones and lacks some. In the table there are under 200,000 clones, roughly 79% of which are singletons. The chain carries TRBV4-1 and TRBJ2-4; TRBD1 matches 8 bases. Material for sequencing was PBMCs. The source of this sequence is a man aged 35 to 55 in good health and CMV-seronegative. The CDR3 sequence: CASSHPQQGVDIQYF. The CDR3 nucleotides are TGCGCCAGCAGCCACCCTCAACAGGGGGTGGACATTCAGTACTTC.